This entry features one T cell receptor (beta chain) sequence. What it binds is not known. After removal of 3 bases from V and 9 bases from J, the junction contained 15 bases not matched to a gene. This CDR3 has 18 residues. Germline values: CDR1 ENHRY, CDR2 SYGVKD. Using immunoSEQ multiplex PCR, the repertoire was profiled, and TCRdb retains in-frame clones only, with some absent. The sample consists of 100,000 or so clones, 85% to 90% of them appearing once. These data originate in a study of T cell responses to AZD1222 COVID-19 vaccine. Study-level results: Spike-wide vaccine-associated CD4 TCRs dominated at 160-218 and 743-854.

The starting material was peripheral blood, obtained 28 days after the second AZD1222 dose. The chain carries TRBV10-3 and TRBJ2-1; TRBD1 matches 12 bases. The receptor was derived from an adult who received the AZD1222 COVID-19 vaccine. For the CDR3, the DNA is TGTGCCATCAGTGACTCCCGAGCAACCGGGACAGGGGGCGGTGAGCAGTTCTTC. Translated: CAISDSRATGTGGGEQFF.